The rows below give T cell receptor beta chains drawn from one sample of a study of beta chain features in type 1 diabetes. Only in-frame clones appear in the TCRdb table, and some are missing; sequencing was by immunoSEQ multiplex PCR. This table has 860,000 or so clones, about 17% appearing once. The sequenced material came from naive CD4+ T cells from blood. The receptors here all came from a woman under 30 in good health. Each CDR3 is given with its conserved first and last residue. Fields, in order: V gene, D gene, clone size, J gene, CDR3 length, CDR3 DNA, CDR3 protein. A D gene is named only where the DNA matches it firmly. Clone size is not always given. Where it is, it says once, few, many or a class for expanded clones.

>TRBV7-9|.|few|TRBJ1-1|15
TGTGCCAGCAGCTTACGCCGCGGGGCGAACACTGAAGCTTTCTTT
CASSLRRGANTEAFF
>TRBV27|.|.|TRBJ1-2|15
TGTGCCAGCAGTTTAGGGCGGAACCTTAACTATGGCTACACCTTC
CASSLGRNLNYGYTF
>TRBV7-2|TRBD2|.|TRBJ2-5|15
TGTGCCAGCAGCTTAGCCCCTTGGGAGGGAGAGACCCAGTACTTC
CASSLAPWEGETQYF
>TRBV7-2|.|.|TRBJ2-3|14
TGTGCCAGCAGCTTAGTCGGGGGGCCGGATACGCAGTATTTT
CASSLVGGPDTQYF
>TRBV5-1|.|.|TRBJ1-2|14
TGCGCCAGCAGCGCGAGGGGATCCCGCTATGGCTACACCTTC
CASSARGSRYGYTF
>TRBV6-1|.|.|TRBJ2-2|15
TGTGCCAGCAGTGCAGGGGTGGGGTACGCCGGGGAGCTGTTTTTT
CASSAGVGYAGELFF
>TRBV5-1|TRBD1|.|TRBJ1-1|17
TGCGCCAGCGCGGTCAGAAAACCGGGACAGGGTAACACTGAAGCTTTCTTT
CASAVRKPGQGNTEAFF
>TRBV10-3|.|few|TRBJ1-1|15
TGTGCCATCAGTGAACCGGACGGAGGGGACACTGAAGCTTTCTTT
CAISEPDGGDTEAFF
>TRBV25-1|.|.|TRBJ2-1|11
TGTGCCAGCAGCCGACGCGGGGGCCAGTTCTTC
CASSRRGGQFF
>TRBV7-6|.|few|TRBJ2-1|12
TGTGCCAGCAGCCGCGCGTGGGATGAGCAGTTCTTC
CASSRAWDEQFF
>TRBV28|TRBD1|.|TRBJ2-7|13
TGTGCCAGCAGTTTAGGGACAGCCTACGAGCAGTACTTC
CASSLGTAYEQYF